The 8 T cell receptor beta chains below were found in one sample sequenced in a study of memory CD4+ T cells and cytomegalovirus serostatus. The sort gate was single viable CD3+CD4+CD8-CD45RO+ cells for memory CD4+ T cells. Assay used: immunoSEQ multiplex PCR; TCRdb lists only in-frame clones, some missing. This table has around 40,000 clones, around three quarters appearing once. The sequencing sample was made of memory CD4+ T cells from blood. All receptors come from an adult in good health and CMV-seronegative.

As concerns this clone: Additional DNA sequences in this sample encode the identical CDR3. This chain joins TRBV5-1 and TRBJ1-1, with unresolved D. This CDR3 spans 14 amino acids. Per the germline V gene, CDR1 is SGHRS and CDR2 is YFSETQ. V lost 1 base, J lost 0 bases, and 7 bases lay in between. The CDR3 DNA reads TGCGCCAGCAGCTTGTCCGGCATGAACACTGAAGCTTTCTTT. Translation: CASSLSGMNTEAFF.

The CDR3 is CASSSSLGTSPMETQYF. CDR3 DNA sequence: TGTGCCAGCAGCTCAAGTCTGGGGACTAGCCCCATGGAGACCCAGTACTTC. The rearrangement links TRBV7-7 to TRBJ2-5; 9 bases line up with TRBD2. The germline V gene has CDR1 SSHAT and CDR2 FNYEAQ (reference sequence). J lost 5 bases, V lost 4 bases, and 14 bases had no gene match. The CDR3 is 17 amino acids.

This chain joins TRBV5-6 and TRBJ1-2, with 7 bases lining up with TRBD1. The CDR3 has 13 residues. Germline lookup yields CDR1 SGHDT and CDR2 YYEEEE. V gave up 0 bases and J gave up 14 bases; unmatched junction bases: 10. The CDR3 reads CASSLVQGEAGTF. The CDR3 DNA follows: TGTGCCAGCAGCTTGGTGCAGGGGGAGGCGGGAACCTTC.

J is TRBJ1-1 and V is TRBV6-4, with D maybe TRBD1 (6 bases). CDR1 and CDR2 (germline): MRHNA, SNTAGT. The CDR3 is 14 residues long. The germline V and J ends were trimmed by 5 bases and 6 bases, with 16 bases remaining between them. The CDR3 protein is CASSRDNDRAEAFF. The CDR3 nucleotides read TGTGCCAGCAGTCGGGACAATGATCGCGCTGAAGCTTTCTTT.

The chain is built from TRBV7-9 and TRBJ1-6; 9 bases are shared with TRBD1. The CDR3 is 17 amino acids. The germline V gene has CDR1 SEHNR and CDR2 FQNEAQ (reference sequence). V shed 4 bases and J 6 bases; nucleotides not matched to a gene: 10. The CDR3 DNA reads as TGTGCCAGCAGCTCTCCCGTGACAGGGGGAACTAATTCACCCCTCCACTTT. Translating it yields CASSSPVTGGTNSPLHF.

The chain is built from TRBV5-4 and TRBJ2-1, with 9 bases identical to TRBD2. Germline lookup yields CDR1 SGHNT and CDR2 YYREEE (reference sequence). Losses at the gene ends were 3 bases for V and 9 bases for J; bases not matched to a gene: 13. The CDR3 extends over 16 amino acids. DNA for the CDR3: TGTGCCAGCAGCTCTACCCTAAGCGGGGGGTCCGCTGAGCAGTTCTTC. Amino acids: CASSSTLSGGSAEQFF. Based on the CDR3 plus reference TRBV5-4 and TRBJ2-1, the full variable domain is ETGVTQSPTHLIKTRGQQVTLRCSSQSGHNTVSWYQQALGQGPQFIFQYYREEENGRGNFPPRFSGLQFPNYSSELNVNALELDDSALYLCASSSTLSGGSAEQFFGPGTRLTVL.

The rearrangement uses TRBV7-6 and TRBJ1-2, with D possibly TRBD1 on 5 matching bases. The CDR3 loop spans 14 amino acids. Per the germline V gene, CDR1 is SGHVS and CDR2 is FNYEAQ. Trimming shortened V by 2 bases and J by 2 bases, and 9 bases separated the two germline ends. The CDR3 spells CASSLSAGNYGYTF. The CDR3 nucleotides are TGTGCCAGCAGCTTATCGGCAGGGAACTATGGCTACACCTTC. The whole variable domain, remainder taken from reference TRBV7-6 and TRBJ1-2, is GAGVSQSPRYKVTKRGQDVALRCDPISGHVSLYWYRQALGQGPEFLTYFNYEAQQDKSGLPNDRFSAERPEGSISTLTIQRTEQRDSAMYRCASSLSAGNYGYTFGSGTRLTVV.

The sample holds a few counts of this clone. This chain connects TRBV30 to TRBJ1-2; unclear D gene. This CDR3 has 13 amino acids. Looked up from germline, CDR1 is GTSNPN and CDR2 is SVGIG (reference sequence). V was pared by 0 bases and J by 5 bases, with 10 bases between. The CDR3 here is CAWSVRQDYGYTF. CDR3 bases: TGTGCCTGGAGTGTACGCCAGGATTATGGCTACACCTTC. The whole variable domain, filled in from reference TRBV30 and TRBJ1-2, reads SQTIHQWPATLVQPVGSPLSLECTVEGTSNPNLYWYRQAAGRGLQLLFYSVGIGQISSEVPQNLSASRPQDRQFILSSKKLLLSDSGFYLCAWSVRQDYGYTFGSGTRLTVV.